The source of this T cell receptor (beta chain) is a study of cytomegalovirus exposure and HLA in healthy donors. Whole-study results and caveats: Most sequenced TCRs were rare (though some public TCRs occurred in many donors).

This CDR3 comprises 14 residues. CDR1 and CDR2 from the germline V gene are LGHNA and YNFKEQ. This PCR relied on a set of 60 Vbeta primers and 13 Jbeta primers. TCRdb keeps only in-frame clones here, not all; method: immunoSEQ multiplex PCR. The table records 89,000 or so clones, almost 85% of them present only once. Comments on this clone: The antigen is not known. At one boundary the junction diverges from the germline segment, which might be a read error.

This chain uses TRBV4-2 with TRBJ2-3; 9 bases agree with TRBD2. The clonotype was recovered from a woman younger than 30 in good health and CMV-seropositive. Sample: PBMCs. This CDR3 reads CASSPGTSIDTQYF. CDR3 nucleotides: TGTGCCAGCAGCCCCGGGACTAGCATAGATACGCAGTATTTT.